This entry is about one T cell receptor beta chain. Antigen unknown. The record originates from a study of CD8+CD57+ T cells in acquired aplastic anemia. Study information: Quantities of DNA derived from sorted CD4+ and CD8+ cells averaged 3.2 ug.

Notes on the study in general: Patients and controls had in common 25 to 30 CD8+ CDR3 sequences.

According to the study, genomic DNA was the template for TCR beta VDJ and CDR3 profiling. MiXCR, run by TCRdb on the reads, gives a single entry per CDR3 protein. Among 180,000 or so distinct CDR3 sequences listed, around half were seen once. CD8+CD57+ cell expansion, shown by flow cytometry, had occurred in the patients selected for sequencing. Sequencing input: sorted CD4+, CD8+, or CD8+CD57+ T cells (not recorded which) from PBMCs. The receptor was derived from a human donor with aplastic anemia.

The CDR3 region is CASSIGGSMNTEAFF. Here the CDR3 DNA reads TGTGCCAGTAGTATAGGGGGCAGTATGAACACTGAAGCTTTCTTT. This chain connects TRBV19 to TRBJ1-1; weak D call: TRBD1 (5 bases). Trimming took off 1 base at V and 0 bases at J, with 9 bases between the two ends. Germline CDR1 LNHDA, CDR2 SQIVND (reference sequence). The CDR3 totals 15 residues.